The following is a TCR beta chain sequence with its context. What it binds is not known. The junction departs from the called germline gene at one end, perhaps through a read error. This CDR3 contains 14 residues. Germline lookup yields CDR1 SGHVS and CDR2 FQNEAQ. The study enrolled ophthalmopathy donors with moderate-to-severe activity, CAS ≥3, NOSPECS ≥4 and duration under 3 months. Thyroid ultrasound, orbital computed tomography, TRAb, serum thyroxine and clinical symptoms formed the basis of diagnosis. These data originate in a study of Graves' ophthalmopathy and Graves' hyperthyroidism. Regarding the study as a whole: Also, most clonotypes expanded in the thyroid above 0.001 frequency appeared in blood.

Using RNA transcripts, the TCR beta CDR3 regions were amplified. Scientists carried out first-round RT-PCR using HTBI primers and then a second-round multiplex PCR. TCRdb reprocessed the multiplex PCR reads via MiXCR and lists one record per CDR3 protein. The data contain 600,000 to 700,000 distinct CDR3 sequences, under 50% of them singletons. Sequencing input: peripheral blood. This chain connects TRBV7-8 to TRBJ2-6; 7 bases line up with TRBD1. This sequence originates from an adult man with Graves' ophthalmopathy. The CDR3 DNA reads as TGTGCCAGCAGCTCCGACAGGGTTGGGCGCACTGAAGCTTTC. Encoded protein: CASSSDRVGRTEAF.